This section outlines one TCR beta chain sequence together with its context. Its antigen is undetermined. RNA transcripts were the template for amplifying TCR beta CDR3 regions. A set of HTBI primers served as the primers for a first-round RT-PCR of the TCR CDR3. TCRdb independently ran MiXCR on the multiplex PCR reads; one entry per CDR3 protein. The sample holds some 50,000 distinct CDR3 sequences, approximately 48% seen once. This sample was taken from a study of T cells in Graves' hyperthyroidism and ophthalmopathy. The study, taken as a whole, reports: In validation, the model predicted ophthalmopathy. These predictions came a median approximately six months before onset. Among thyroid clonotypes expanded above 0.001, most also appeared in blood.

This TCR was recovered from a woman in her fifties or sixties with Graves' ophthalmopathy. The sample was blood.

The CDR3 loop is CASSEGRAGVRVPGYTF. In DNA, the CDR3 is TGTGCCAGCAGTGAAGGTAGGGCAGGGGTGCGTGTCCCGGGCTACACCTTC. This chain links TRBV6-1 with TRBJ1-2; tentative D call: TRBD1 (6 bases). Germline V gene sequence: CDR1 MNHNS, CDR2 SASEGT. The V and J ends lost 1 base and 8 bases respectively, with 23 bases between them. CDR3 length equals 17 residues.